Following are 6 T cell receptor beta chains from one sample sequenced in a study of radiotherapy plus CTLA-4 blockade in lung cancer. Data came from immunoSEQ multiplex PCR; TCRdb stores just in-frame clones and leaves some out. The data hold fewer than 140,000 clones, with 85% to 90% observed a single time. The starting material was peripheral blood, obtained from a patient treated with radiotherapy plus ipilimumab. The source is a human donor with non-small cell lung cancer that progressed on radiotherapy plus ipilimumab. Some clones in this sample may be carry-over from other donors' samples.

This chain joins TRBV5-1 and TRBJ1-3; D unresolved. Trimming pared 4 bases from V and 0 bases from J, leaving 14 bases between. The CDR3 is 16 residues long. Germline assignment: CDR1 SGHRS and CDR2 YFSETQ. CDR3 sequence reads: CASSLDTADSGNTIYF. The CDR3 nucleotides are TGCGCCAGCAGCCTAGACACCGCCGACTCTGGAAACACCATATATTTT. Full variable domain (missing parts from reference TRBV5-1 and TRBJ1-3): KAGVTQTPRYLIKTRGQQVTLSCSPISGHRSVSWYQQTPGQGLQFLFEYFSETQRNKGNFPGRFSGRQFSNSRSEMNVSTLELGDSALYLCASSLDTADSGNTIYFGEGSWLTVV.

This rearrangement joins TRBV7-2 to TRBJ2-2; D remains unclear. The CDR3 consists of 15 residues. Germline V lookup: CDR1 SGHTA, CDR2 FQGNSA. Trimming left V 5 bases short and J 1 base short, with 11 bases between. The CDR3 sequence is CASSRRFQNTGELFF. The CDR3, as DNA: TGTGCCAGCAGCCGCAGGTTTCAGAACACCGGGGAGCTGTTTTTT.

This clone has just a few counts. The genes are TRBV10-3 and TRBJ1-2; D call uncertain. The length of the CDR3 is 13 residues. CDR1 is ENHRY, CDR2 SYGVKD, per germline. V lost 0 bases and J 3 bases, leaving 5 bases between the germline ends. The CDR3 here is CAISESRDYGYTF. The CDR3 DNA is TGTGCCATCAGTGAGTCGAGAGACTATGGCTACACCTTC.

About this clone: One end of the junction fails to match germline, which may point to a read error. The chain is built from TRBV4-2 and TRBJ1-6; no reliable D call. This CDR3 comprises 14 residues. Germline V gene lookup returns CDR1 LGHNA and CDR2 YNFKEQ. CDR3 coding DNA: TGTGCCGGCAGCCGGGGTCAGAATAATTCACCCCTCCACTTT. Its protein product is CAGSRGQNNSPLHF.

V usage is TRBV6-1 and J usage is TRBJ1-6; perhaps TRBD1 as D (6 bases). The CDR3 totals 17 residues. The V gene lost 3 bases and the J gene lost 0 bases, with 12 bases spanning the gap. In germline, CDR1 is MNHNS, CDR2 SASEGT. The CDR3: CASSDGQLSSYNSPLHF. The CDR3 DNA reads TGTGCCAGCAGTGACGGACAGCTGAGCTCCTATAATTCACCCCTCCACTTT.

The chain carries TRBV4-2 and TRBJ1-5, with D possibly TRBD1 on 6 matching bases. The CDR3 has 16 amino acids. V lost 2 bases and J 5 bases, leaving 16 bases between the germline ends. Germline CDR1 LGHNA, CDR2 YNFKEQ. CDR3 residues: CASSQPAGDKHQPQHF. In DNA form, the CDR3 reads TGTGCCAGCAGCCAACCCGCGGGGGACAAGCATCAGCCCCAGCATTTT.